The 6 T cell receptor beta chains below come from one sample, sequenced in a study of technical replicates of blood from a few donors (dated by TCRdb to 2017 to 2019). To prepare the library, the immunoSEQ multiplex PCR assay was applied. Imported from immuneACCESS, the table was reduced by TCRdb to in-frame sequences with V and J called. These copies leave out some clones; in studies compared against another copy, an unresolved V gene accounts for under half, and the cause of the remainder is not known. Recorded for this sample are roughly 80,000 clones; around 90% of them occurred a single time. 0.25% of the sample is in the top ten clones. The sequencing sample was made of T cells isolated from PBMCs. All receptors come from a human donor in good health.

The chain employs TRBV19 and TRBJ2-3, with 8 bases identical to TRBD2. V was pared by 5 bases and J by 6 bases, with 7 bases of the junction left unmatched. The CDR3 length is 14 residues. In germline, CDR1 is LNHDA, CDR2 SQIVND (reference sequence). CDR3 sequence: CASSDSGMADTQYF. As DNA, the CDR3 is TGTGCCAGTAGTGATAGCGGGATGGCCGATACGCAGTATTTT.

The J gene is TRBJ2-7, the V gene TRBV6-5, with no clear D. With 0 bases removed from V and 0 bases from J, the gap between germline ends came to 12 bases. Germline V gene lookup returns CDR1 MNHEY and CDR2 SVGAGI. The CDR3 runs to 16 residues. CDR3 DNA sequence: TGTGCCAGCAGTTACTCGAAGCAGGCTGTCTCCTACGAGCAGTACTTC. It yields the protein CASSYSKQAVSYEQYF.

V gene TRBV5-1 combines with J gene TRBJ1-4; perhaps TRBD1 as D (6 bases). The CDR3 totals 18 residues. Per germline, CDR1 SGHRS and CDR2 YFSETQ. Trimming cost V 0 bases and J 2 bases, with 17 bases left between them. CDR3 amino acids: CASSLERTGRRTNEKLFF. The CDR3 DNA reads TGCGCCAGCAGCTTGGAACGCACAGGGCGTCGGACTAATGAAAAACTGTTTTTT.

This rearrangement joins TRBV9 to TRBJ2-5, with D tentatively TRBD2 (7 bases). Trimming stripped 0 bases from V and 3 bases from J, with 30 bases between. The length of the CDR3 is 21 residues. In germline, CDR1 is SGDLS, CDR2 YYNGEE. Written as DNA, the CDR3 is TGTGCCAGCAGCGTAGCCCCCAGCTCGTTTTGGATGGGGGCGGGGGAAGAGACCCAGTACTTC. Its translation: CASSVAPSSFWMGAGEETQYF.

This chain uses TRBV6-5 with TRBJ2-7, with D possibly TRBD1 on 7 matching bases. Germline V lookup: CDR1 MNHEY, CDR2 SVGAGI. Trimming removed 0 bases at V and 6 bases at J, with 12 bases between. The CDR3 length is 14 residues. The CDR3, as DNA: TGTGCCAGCAGTTACTCGATGCAGGGGGGCGAGCAGTACTTC. Amino acids: CASSYSMQGGEQYF.

The chain is built from TRBV19 and TRBJ2-1; 9 positions agree with TRBD2. The CDR3 is 15 amino acids. Germline assignment: CDR1 LNHDA and CDR2 SQIVND (reference sequence). Trimming took 4 bases from V and 6 from J; bases not matched to a gene: 7. The chain's CDR3 is CASSNPNSGSNEQFF. The CDR3 region has the DNA TGTGCCAGTAGTAATCCGAATAGCGGGAGCAATGAGCAGTTCTTC. The entire variable domain, with the rest obtained from reference TRBV19 and TRBJ2-1, is as follows: DGGITQSPKYLFRKEGQNVTLSCEQNLNHDAMYWYRQDPGQGLRLIYYSQIVNDFQKGDIAEGYSVSREKKESFPLTVTSAQKNPTAFYLCASSNPNSGSNEQFFGPGTRLTVL.